This TCR beta chain is drawn from a study of shared clonotypes between healthy human individuals. Method: immunoSEQ multiplex PCR; TCRdb's copy keeps in-frame clones and lacks some. This sample carries millions of clones, around 95% of them seen once, and the ten largest clones take 0.13%. The V and J ends lost 3 bases and 6 bases respectively, with 3 bases between them. Germline-derived CDR1 and CDR2 are MDHEN and SYDVKM. This CDR3 comprises 11 residues. With regard to this clone: The antigen remains undetermined. Additional DNA sequences in this sample encode the identical CDR3.

Overall study findings and caveats: Clonotype sharing levels among donors were expected to vary with sequencing depth.

This receptor was identified in a man between 18 and 35 years old in good health. The chain links TRBV28 to TRBJ1-3; no reliable D call. The sequencing input was naive CD4+ T cells sorted from blood. The sample's subset: CD45RA+ positively selected. The CDR3 nucleotides read TGTGCCAGCAGTTTGTTAAACACCATATATTTT. Its translation is CASSLLNTIYF. Drawing the rest from reference TRBV28 and TRBJ1-3, the complete variable domain is DVKVTQSSRYLVKRTGEKVFLECVQDMDHENMFWYRQDPGLGLRLIYFSYDVKMKEKGDIPEGYSVSREKKERFSLILESASTNQTSMYLCASSLLNTIYFGEGSWLTVV.